This T cell receptor (beta chain) appears in the sequencing data of a study of STAT5B mutations in CD4+ large granular lymphocyte leukemia. Libraries were prepared by immunoSEQ multiplex PCR; TCRdb keeps only in-frame clonotypes and omits some of them. This sample yields 20,000 to 25,000 clones, of which about 70% are seen a single time; less than 10% belongs to the top ten. A word on this clone: Its target is not known.

This CDR3 is built from 15 residues. Trimming stripped 4 bases from V and 1 base from J, with 14 bases between. CDR1 is SGHDT, CDR2 YYEEEE, per germline. Overall study findings and caveats: Compared with healthy controls (2/35), patient top clones favored TRBV06 (8/27).

This clonotype was sampled from a human donor in good health. This sequence joins TRBV5-6 and TRBJ2-5; D might be TRBD2 (5 bases). Sequenced material: CD4+ T cells from blood buffy coats. CDR3 sequence reads: CASSLPRRRQETQYF. In DNA form, the CDR3 reads TGTGCCAGCAGCCTTCCGAGGAGGCGCCAAGAGACCCAGTACTTC.